This T cell receptor (beta chain) was retrieved from a study of T-cell reconstitution after alpha-beta-depleted transplantation in children. Whole-study results and caveats: Surviving thymic progenitors and recipient T cells were the source of high TCRbeta diversity at day 60 in some patients.

This clonotype was counted a few times. The target antigen is unknown. V shed 3 bases and J 1 base; nucleotides not matched to a gene: 3. This CDR3 has 15 residues. Germline-derived CDR1 and CDR2 are MDHEN and SYDVKM. Unique molecular identifiers were incorporated when the TCRbeta library was constructed. TCRdb ran MiXCR on the PCR reads and lists one entry per CDR3 protein. The data contain around 960,000 distinct CDR3 sequences, about 29% of them singletons. The chain joins TRBV28 to TRBJ1-1; 9 bases match TRBD1. The TCR comes from a boy under two years old who had a stem cell transplant for SCID, so the T cells may come from the graft donor. The input for sequencing was PBMCs, mostly from graft donor cells, taken 360 days after TCRalphabeta/CD19-depleted stem cell transplant. Here the CDR3 reads CASSLRDRENTEAFF. The CDR3 nucleotides read TGTGCCAGCAGTTTGAGGGACAGGGAGAACACTGAAGCTTTCTTT.